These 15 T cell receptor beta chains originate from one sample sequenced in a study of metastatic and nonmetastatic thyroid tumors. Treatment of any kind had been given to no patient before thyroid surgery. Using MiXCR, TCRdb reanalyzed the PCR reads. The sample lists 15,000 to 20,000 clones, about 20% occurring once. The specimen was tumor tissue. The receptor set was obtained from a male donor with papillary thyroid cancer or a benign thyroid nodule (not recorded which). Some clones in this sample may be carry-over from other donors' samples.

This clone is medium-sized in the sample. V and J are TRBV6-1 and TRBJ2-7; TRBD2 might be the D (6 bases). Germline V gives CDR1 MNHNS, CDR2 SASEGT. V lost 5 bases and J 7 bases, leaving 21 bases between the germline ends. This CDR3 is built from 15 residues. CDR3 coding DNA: TGTGCCAGCAGTTCCGGACTATCTTCTACGATAGAGCAGTACTTC. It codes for CASSSGLSSTIEQYF.

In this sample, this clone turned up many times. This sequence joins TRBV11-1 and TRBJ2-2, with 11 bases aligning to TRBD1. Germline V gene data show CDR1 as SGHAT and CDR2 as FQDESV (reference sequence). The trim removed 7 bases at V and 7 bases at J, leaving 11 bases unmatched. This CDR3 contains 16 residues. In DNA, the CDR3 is TGTGCCAGCAACCCTGGGACAGGGGGTACGATCGGGGAGCTGTTTTTT. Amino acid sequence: CASNPGTGGTIGELFF. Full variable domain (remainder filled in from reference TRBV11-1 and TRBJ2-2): EAEVAQSPRYKITEKSQAVAFWCDPISGHATLYWYRQILGQGPELLVQFQDESVVDDSQLPKDRFSAERLKGVDSTLKIQPAELGDSAMYLCASNPGTGGTIGELFFGEGSRLTVL.

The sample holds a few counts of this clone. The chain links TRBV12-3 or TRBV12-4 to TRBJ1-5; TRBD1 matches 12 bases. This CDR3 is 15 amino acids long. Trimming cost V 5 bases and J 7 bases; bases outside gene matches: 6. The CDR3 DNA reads TGTGCCAGCAGTATCGGGACAGGGGGCAGGCAGCCCCAGCATTTT. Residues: CASSIGTGGRQPQHF.

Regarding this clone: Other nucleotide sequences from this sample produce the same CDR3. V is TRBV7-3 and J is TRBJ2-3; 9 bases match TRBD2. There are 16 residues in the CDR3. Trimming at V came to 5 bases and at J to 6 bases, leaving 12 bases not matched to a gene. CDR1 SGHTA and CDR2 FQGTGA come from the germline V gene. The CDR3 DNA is TGTGCCAGCAGCCCCGGAGCGGGAGGCGCCACGGATACGCAGTATTTT. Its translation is CASSPGAGGATDTQYF.

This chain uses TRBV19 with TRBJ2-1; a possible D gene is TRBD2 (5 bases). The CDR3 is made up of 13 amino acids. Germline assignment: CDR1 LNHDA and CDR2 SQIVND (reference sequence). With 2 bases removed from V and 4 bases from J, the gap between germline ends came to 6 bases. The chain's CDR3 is CASSISGYNEQFF. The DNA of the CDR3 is TGTGCCAGTAGTATAAGCGGATACAATGAGCAGTTCTTC.

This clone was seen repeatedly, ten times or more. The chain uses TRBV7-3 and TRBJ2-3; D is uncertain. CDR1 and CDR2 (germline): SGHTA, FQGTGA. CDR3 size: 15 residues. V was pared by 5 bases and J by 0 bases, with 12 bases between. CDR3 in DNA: TGTGCCAGCAGCCCCGGAACCGGGAGCACAGATACGCAGTATTTT. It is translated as CASSPGTGSTDTQYF.

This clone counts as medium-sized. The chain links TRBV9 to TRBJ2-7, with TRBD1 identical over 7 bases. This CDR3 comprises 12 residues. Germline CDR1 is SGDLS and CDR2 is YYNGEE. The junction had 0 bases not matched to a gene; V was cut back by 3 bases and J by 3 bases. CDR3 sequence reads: CASSGDSYEQYF. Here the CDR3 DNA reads TGTGCCAGCAGCGGGGACAGCTACGAGCAGTACTTC.

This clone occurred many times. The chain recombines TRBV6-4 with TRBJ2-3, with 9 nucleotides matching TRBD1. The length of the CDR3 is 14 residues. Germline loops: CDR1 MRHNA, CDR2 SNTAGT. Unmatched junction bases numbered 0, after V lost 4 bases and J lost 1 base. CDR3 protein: CASSGTGGTDTQYF. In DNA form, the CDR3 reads TGTGCCAGCAGTGGGACAGGGGGCACAGATACGCAGTATTTT.

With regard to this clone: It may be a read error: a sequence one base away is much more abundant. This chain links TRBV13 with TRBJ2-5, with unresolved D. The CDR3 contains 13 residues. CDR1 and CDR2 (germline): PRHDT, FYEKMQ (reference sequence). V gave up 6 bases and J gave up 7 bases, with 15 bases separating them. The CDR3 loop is CASSTNLFGTQYF. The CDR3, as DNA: TGTGCCAGCAGTACTAACCTATTTGGGACCCAGTACTTC.

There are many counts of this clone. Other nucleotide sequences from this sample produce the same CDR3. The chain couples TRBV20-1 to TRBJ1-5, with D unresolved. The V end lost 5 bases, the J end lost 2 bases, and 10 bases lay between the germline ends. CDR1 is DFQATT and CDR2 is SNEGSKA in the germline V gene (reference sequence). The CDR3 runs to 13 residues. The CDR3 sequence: CSAGGKGNQPQHF. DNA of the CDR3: TGCAGTGCTGGAGGGAAGGGCAATCAGCCCCAGCATTTT.

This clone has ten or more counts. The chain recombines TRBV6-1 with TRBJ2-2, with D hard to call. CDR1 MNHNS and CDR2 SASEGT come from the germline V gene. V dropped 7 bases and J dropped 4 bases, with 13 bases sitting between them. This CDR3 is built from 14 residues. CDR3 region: CASTLRKFTGELFF. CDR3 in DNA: TGTGCCAGCACCCTAAGAAAGTTCACCGGGGAGCTGTTTTTT.

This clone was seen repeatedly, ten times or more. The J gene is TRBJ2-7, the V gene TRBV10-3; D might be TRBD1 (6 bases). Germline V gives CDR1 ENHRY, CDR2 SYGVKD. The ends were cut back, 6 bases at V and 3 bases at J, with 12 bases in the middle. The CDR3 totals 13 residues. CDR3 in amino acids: CAISDRSDYEQYF. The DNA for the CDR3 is TGTGCCATCAGCGACAGGAGTGACTACGAGCAGTACTTC.

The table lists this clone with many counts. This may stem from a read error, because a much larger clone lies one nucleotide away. CDR3 amino acids: CASSQLEETQYF. The CDR3 DNA follows: TGTGCCAGCAGCCAGCTCGAGGAGACCCAGTACTTC. V and J are TRBV14 and TRBJ2-5; D not certain. This CDR3 region has 12 residues. V shed 3 bases and J shed 5 bases, with 7 bases lying between them. From germline, CDR1 is SGHDN and CDR2 FVKESK.

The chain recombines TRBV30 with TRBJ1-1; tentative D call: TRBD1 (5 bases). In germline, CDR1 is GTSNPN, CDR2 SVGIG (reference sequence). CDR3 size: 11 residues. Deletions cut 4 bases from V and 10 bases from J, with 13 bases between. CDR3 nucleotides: TGTGCCTGGACTCGGGGACCCACAGCTTTCTTT. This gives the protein CAWTRGPTAFF.

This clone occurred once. The CDR3 nucleotides are TGTGCCAGCAGCGTAGTCGGGGCTGGTGGCTATCAGCCCCAGCATTTT. Amino acid sequence: CASSVVGAGGYQPQHF. This sequence joins TRBV9 and TRBJ1-5; TRBD1 is a possible D gene (5 bases). The CDR3 has 16 residues. CDR1 SGDLS and CDR2 YYNGEE come from the germline V gene. Trimming shortened V by 0 bases and J by 5 bases, and 15 bases separated the two germline ends.